This T cell receptor beta chain was sequenced for a study of blood T cell repertoires in COVID-19 (dated by TCRdb to between 2020 and 2021). About the investigation overall: The collaborator samples originated in the United States, Italy and Spain and spanned the acute and convalescent phases of COVID-19. The material from the prospective study consisted of cDNA or gDNA derived from T cells, B-cell-depleted T cells, or PBMCs. Deeply sampled blood TCRbeta repertoires from subjects exposed to, actively infected with, or recovered from COVID-19 were included in the dataset. The repertoires were released in a freely available public database intended as a resource for research on the immune response to SARS-CoV-2. Samples were obtained from the ongoing ImmuneRACE study (first 160 participants) and from some 1,300 subjects provided by 6 global collaborators. Nearly every sample came with metadata listing a de-identified subject ID, COVID-19 status, age in years and sex. Where available, HLA class I and class II types were obtained from metadata supplied by the sample provider rather than from assay-based typing. Broad study findings and their caveats: How much clinical and demographic metadata was included differed by source and by participant, and the metadata was provided uncurated.

TCRbeta CDR3 regions were amplified from genomic DNA using the immunoSEQ Assay, a bias-controlled multiplex PCR. In the source study's methods: Within the assay, amplification of reference gene primers was used to estimate how many nucleated cells each sample contained. To quantify the absolute abundance of each unique TCRbeta CDR3 rearrangement, sequence reads were collapsed and filtered. For each sample, productive Simpson clonality was calculated as the square root of Simpson's diversity index across productive rearrangements. TCRdb mirrors the immuneACCESS table, restricted to in-frame sequences. Some clones are absent from its copies; in checked studies, under half trace to an unresolved V gene, and the reason for the others is unknown. That table furnishes V, J and clone size, whereas the DNA furnished D and trimming. For this sample there are some 240,000 clones; over 70% appear just once. The ten largest clones take up 9.5% to 13% of the sample.

At one collaborating source in Seattle, patients were enrolled during active infection and were followed longitudinally through the course of disease. Whole blood was collected in K2EDTA tubes by collaborating institutions according to the institutions' own protocols. Collaborator samples were shipped for TCRbeta analysis as frozen whole blood, isolated PBMCs, or DNA extracted from either sample type. Note on this clone: Its antigen has not been determined. No much larger clone is present one base from it, and per-base qualities are unavailable.

From the cysteine up to the phenylalanine, the CDR3 has a length of 15 residues. Kept here is only the CDR3 DNA, which spans 45 bases and is read in frame from base 1. Per the germline V gene, SGDLS is the CDR1 and YYNGEE is the CDR2. V gives up 4 bases and J gives up 5 bases, and the segment between their germline ends measures 16 bases. This chain is built from TRBV9 and TRBJ1-3; TRBD1 is possibly the D segment (6 matching bases). This clonotype was sampled from a woman aged 70-85 years with COVID-19, enrolled during active disease. The sequencing input was peripheral blood. The CDR3 sequence is CASSLGGDRRNTIYF. The bases are TGTGCCAGCAGCTTAGGGGGGGATCGACGAAACACCATATATTTT.